This record covers a single T cell receptor beta chain. What it binds is not known. The CDR3 has 15 residues. The V gene end was trimmed by 2 bases and the J gene end by 6 bases; junction bases not matched to a gene: 13. CDR1 and CDR2 from the germline V gene are DFQATT and SNEGSKA (reference sequence). In making TCR beta libraries, quantitative 5'-RACE with molecular barcodes was used. TCRdb redid the calling of the 5' RACE reads with MiXCR, one entry per CDR3 protein. The data show approximately 350,000 distinct CDR3 sequences, roughly 14% seen once. This record belongs to a study of CD8 T cells in ankylosing spondylitis. Study findings and constraints: A TCR beta motif of fewer than ten highly homologous variants seemed to mark ankylosing spondylitis blood. Peripheral blood held disease-linked clones only at relatively low frequency, and these were CD8+. The study looked at matched synovial fluid samples from ankylosing spondylitis patients. Disease-linked clones were reported to be significantly enriched there.

The chain is built from TRBV20-1 and TRBJ2-7; 7 bases are shared with TRBD1. This TCR derives from a male donor with ankylosing spondylitis or in good health (not recorded which). The specimen sequenced was blood, either unsorted or a sorted T cell fraction (not recorded which). CDR3 amino acids: CSARNRDRGTLEQYF. The CDR3 DNA follows: TGCAGTGCTAGAAACCGGGACAGAGGGACACTCGAGCAGTACTTC.